The rows below give T cell receptor beta chains drawn from one sample of a study of Ad26.COV2.S vaccination and SARS-CoV-2 variants. Clones were sequenced by immunoSEQ multiplex PCR, and TCRdb holds only the in-frame ones, with some missing. The sample lists 300,000 to 350,000 clones, 88% seen once, with approximately 5.9% in the top ten. The source was peripheral blood, collected in a trial of Ad26.COV2.S vaccine versus placebo. These receptors were obtained from a person between 18 and 59 years old who received the Ad26.COV2.S COVID-19 vaccine or a placebo. CDR3s include the opening cysteine and the closing phenylalanine or tryptophan. The order of the fields is D gene, V gene, J gene, clone size, CDR3 protein, CDR3 DNA. D genes are given only for firm matches. Some rows have no size entry. The others give once, few or many, or a class for an expanded clone.

D: .; V: TRBV13; J: TRBJ1-1; size: many; CDR3: CASSLGLGGNTEAFF; DNA: TGTGCCAGCAGCTTAGGACTGGGGGGTAACACTGAAGCTTTCTTT
D: .; V: TRBV25-1; J: TRBJ1-2; size: .; CDR3: CASSPQENYGYTF; DNA: TGTGCCAGCAGTCCACAGGAAAACTATGGCTACACCTTC
D: .; V: TRBV7-8; J: TRBJ1-1; size: .; CDR3: CASSLGALGYSGTEAFF; DNA: TGTGCCAGCAGCTTAGGAGCACTGGGGTACTCGGGCACTGAAGCTTTCTTT
D: .; V: TRBV27; J: TRBJ1-6; size: .; CDR3: CASSLSVLRAYNSPLHF; DNA: TGTGCCAGCAGTTTATCTGTGTTACGGGCCTATAATTCACCCCTCCACTTT
D: TRBD1; V: TRBV5-1; J: TRBJ2-7; size: .; CDR3: CASSASGTGISYEQYF; DNA: TGCGCCAGCAGCGCGTCCGGGACAGGGATTAGCTACGAGCAGTACTTC
D: .; V: TRBV9; J: TRBJ2-2; size: .; CDR3: CASSVAQSQGTGELFF; DNA: TGTGCCAGCAGCGTAGCTCAGTCGCAGGGTACCGGGGAGCTGTTTTTT
D: .; V: TRBV5-3; J: TRBJ1-3; size: .; CDR3: CARSLEAASSGNTIYF; DNA: TGTGCCAGAAGCTTGGAGGCAGCAAGCTCTGGAAACACCATATATTTT
D: TRBD1; V: TRBV5-8; J: TRBJ2-5; size: .; CDR3: CASSLLKRTGLKETQYF; DNA: TGTGCCAGCAGCTTACTTAAACGGACAGGGTTGAAGGAGACCCAGTACTTC
D: TRBD1; V: TRBV4-1; J: TRBJ1-2; size: .; CDR3: CASSQDRGYGYTF; DNA: TGCGCCAGCAGCCAGGACAGGGGGTATGGCTACACCTTC
D: TRBD1; V: TRBV6-2/TRBV6-3; J: TRBJ2-2; size: .; CDR3: CASSYLTGVRTGELFF; DNA: TGTGCCAGCAGTTACCTCACAGGGGTTCGCACCGGGGAGCTGTTTTTT
D: .; V: TRBV20-1; J: TRBJ1-2; size: .; CDR3: CSALVNGYTF; DNA: TGCAGTGCTCTGGTCAACGGCTACACCTTC
D: .; V: TRBV14; J: TRBJ2-7; size: once; CDR3: CASSQEHRVYEQYF; DNA: TGTGCCAGCAGCCAAGAACACAGGGTCTACGAGCAGTACTTC
D: .; V: TRBV5-4; J: TRBJ1-5; size: .; CDR3: CASSLAGESNQPQHF; DNA: TGTGCCAGCAGCTTGGCCGGGGAAAGCAATCAGCCCCAGCATTTT
D: .; V: TRBV7-9; J: TRBJ2-5; size: .; CDR3: CASSLDRDQETQYF; DNA: TGTGCCAGCAGCTTGGACCGGGATCAAGAGACCCAGTACTTC
D: TRBD1; V: TRBV5-1; J: TRBJ1-1; size: .; CDR3: CASSFRQGGNTEAFF; DNA: TGCGCCAGCAGCTTCCGACAGGGAGGGAACACTGAAGCTTTCTTT
D: TRBD2; V: TRBV4-3; J: TRBJ2-2; size: .; CDR3: CASSQGAGLAITGELFF; DNA: TGCGCCAGCAGCCAGGGGGCGGGACTAGCGATCACCGGGGAGCTGTTTTTT
D: .; V: TRBV28; J: TRBJ1-1; size: .; CDR3: CASSLWQNTEAFF; DNA: TGTGCCAGCAGTTTGTGGCAGAACACTGAAGCTTTCTTT
D: TRBD1; V: TRBV7-3; J: TRBJ1-1; size: .; CDR3: CASQKGANTEAFF; DNA: TGTGCCAGCCAGAAGGGGGCCAACACTGAAGCTTTCTTT
D: .; V: TRBV5-1; J: TRBJ1-3; size: .; CDR3: CASSLDSQGAGNTIYF; DNA: TGCGCCAGCAGCTTGGATTCTCAGGGAGCTGGAAACACCATATATTTT
D: TRBD2; V: TRBV11-2; J: TRBJ2-7; size: few; CDR3: CASNQLAGGYEQYF; DNA: TGTGCCAGCAACCAACTAGCGGGGGGGTACGAGCAGTACTTC
D: .; V: TRBV29-1; J: TRBJ2-5; size: once; CDR3: CSVEGGKKGDQETQYF; DNA: TGCAGCGTTGAAGGGGGGAAGAAGGGCGACCAAGAGACCCAGTACTTC
D: .; V: TRBV29-1; J: TRBJ2-7; size: .; CDR3: CSVGEGSYEQYF; DNA: TGCAGCGTTGGAGAGGGTTCCTACGAGCAGTACTTC
D: .; V: TRBV19; J: TRBJ1-6; size: .; CDR3: CASMAGEYNSPLHF; DNA: TGTGCCAGTATGGCAGGGGAATATAATTCACCCCTCCACTTT
D: .; V: TRBV6-6; J: TRBJ1-3; size: .; CDR3: CASGSSLSGNTIYF; DNA: TGTGCCAGCGGCTCATCGCTCTCTGGAAACACCATATATTTT
D: TRBD2; V: TRBV2; J: TRBJ2-3; size: .; CDR3: CASTPLAGAPDTQYF; DNA: TGTGCCAGCACGCCGCTAGCGGGGGCCCCAGATACGCAGTATTTT
D: .; V: TRBV30; J: TRBJ2-3; size: .; CDR3: CAWRGERNTDTQYF; DNA: TGTGCCTGGAGGGGGGAACGCAACACAGATACGCAGTATTTT
D: TRBD1; V: TRBV30; J: TRBJ2-7; size: .; CDR3: CAWTPHRGYEQYF; DNA: TGTGCCTGGACCCCCCACAGGGGGTACGAGCAGTACTTC
D: .; V: TRBV11-2; J: TRBJ1-5; size: few; CDR3: CASSLGLGQPQHF; DNA: TGTGCCAGCAGCTTAGGACTCGGTCAGCCCCAGCATTTT
D: .; V: TRBV30; J: TRBJ1-4; size: .; CDR3: CAVRAIWTNEKLFF; DNA: TGTGCTGTTCGGGCGATATGGACTAATGAAAAACTGTTTTTT
D: .; V: TRBV3-1/TRBV3-2; J: TRBJ1-1; size: .; CDR3: CASSQDLWGSTEAFF; DNA: TGTGCCAGCAGCCAAGATCTGTGGGGAAGTACTGAAGCTTTCTTT
D: .; V: TRBV6-2/TRBV6-3; J: TRBJ2-7; size: .; CDR3: CASSATSYEQYF; DNA: TGTGCCAGCAGTGCGACTAGCTACGAGCAGTACTTC
D: TRBD2; V: TRBV6-6; J: TRBJ2-5; size: .; CDR3: CASSYPTSGQETQYF; DNA: TGTGCCAGCAGTTACCCAACTAGCGGGCAAGAGACCCAGTACTTC
D: .; V: TRBV6-4; J: TRBJ2-2; size: .; CDR3: CASRGGIGNTGELFF; DNA: TGTGCCAGCAGAGGCGGGATTGGAAACACCGGGGAGCTGTTTTTT
D: TRBD1; V: TRBV7-9; J: TRBJ1-4; size: .; CDR3: CASSPGGSNEKLFF; DNA: TGTGCCAGCAGCCCAGGGGGAAGTAACGAAAAACTGTTTTTT
D: .; V: TRBV5-6; J: TRBJ1-1; size: .; CDR3: CASTPPGGRTEAFF; DNA: TGTGCCAGCACCCCGCCCGGGGGGCGCACTGAAGCTTTCTTT
D: TRBD2; V: TRBV5-6; J: TRBJ2-3; size: .; CDR3: CASSFVTSGGAVVQYF; DNA: TGTGCCAGCAGCTTTGTAACTAGCGGGGGGGCGGTCGTCCAGTATTTT
D: .; V: TRBV19; J: TRBJ1-2; size: few; CDR3: CASLQGPRSGGYTF; DNA: TGTGCCAGTTTACAGGGACCTCGGAGTGGTGGCTACACCTTC
D: .; V: TRBV6-1; J: TRBJ2-2; size: few; CDR3: CASSEALGYLGETRAGELFF; DNA: TGTGCCAGCAGTGAAGCGCTAGGTTACCTAGGTGAGACTAGAGCCGGGGAGCTGTTTTTT
D: TRBD1; V: TRBV6-5; J: TRBJ1-2; size: .; CDR3: CASRSQGNYGYTF; DNA: TGTGCCAGCAGGTCACAGGGGAACTATGGCTACACCTTC
D: TRBD2; V: TRBV4-2; J: TRBJ2-1; size: .; CDR3: CASSQRTSGDYNEQFF; DNA: TGTGCCAGCAGCCAAAGGACTAGCGGGGACTACAATGAGCAGTTCTTC
D: .; V: TRBV10-3; J: TRBJ1-5; size: .; CDR3: CAISDLKGLSNQPQHF; DNA: TGTGCCATCAGTGATCTAAAAGGTCTTAGCAATCAGCCCCAGCATTTT
D: TRBD2; V: TRBV9; J: TRBJ2-2; size: few; CDR3: CASSGLAGGRRGELFF; DNA: TGTGCCAGCAGCGGACTAGCGGGAGGGCGACGCGGGGAGCTGTTTTTT
D: .; V: TRBV20-1; J: TRBJ1-5; size: once; CDR3: CSASGDGGNQPQHF; DNA: TGCAGTGCTAGTGGGGATGGTGGGAATCAGCCCCAGCATTTT
D: .; V: TRBV19; J: TRBJ2-5; size: .; CDR3: CASSVKGPETQYF; DNA: TGTGCCAGTAGTGTAAAAGGTCCGGAGACCCAGTACTTC
D: .; V: TRBV19; J: TRBJ2-7; size: .; CDR3: CASSIFNGYEQYF; DNA: TGTGCCAGTAGTATTTTCAACGGCTACGAGCAGTACTTC
D: .; V: TRBV2; J: TRBJ2-2; size: few; CDR3: CASTSSPGELFF; DNA: TGTGCCAGCACCAGTTCGCCCGGGGAGCTGTTTTTT
D: .; V: TRBV28; J: TRBJ1-5; size: .; CDR3: CASAGQPQHF; DNA: TGTGCCAGCGCTGGTCAGCCCCAGCATTTT
D: TRBD1; V: TRBV28; J: TRBJ2-1; size: .; CDR3: CASSFNSGTGYNEQFF; DNA: TGTGCCAGCAGCTTCAATTCCGGGACAGGGTACAATGAGCAGTTCTTC
D: .; V: TRBV10-2; J: TRBJ2-2; size: few; CDR3: CASILGNTGELFF; DNA: TGCGCCAGCATCCTCGGGAACACCGGGGAGCTGTTTTTT
D: .; V: TRBV19; J: TRBJ2-7; size: once; CDR3: CASSIGSGALSRNEQYF; DNA: TGTGCCAGTAGTATAGGGTCGGGGGCGCTTAGTAGGAACGAGCAGTACTTC
D: TRBD1; V: TRBV9; J: TRBJ2-7; size: .; CDR3: CASTLTPGQGDEQYF; DNA: TGTGCCAGCACCCTTACCCCGGGACAGGGCGACGAGCAGTACTTC
D: .; V: TRBV28; J: TRBJ1-5; size: .; CDR3: CASSTRPRGEPQHF; DNA: TGTGCCAGCAGTACCCGACCCCGAGGGGAGCCCCAGCATTTT
D: .; V: TRBV18; J: TRBJ1-3; size: .; CDR3: CASSQGLSGNTIYF; DNA: TGTGCCAGCTCACAGGGGCTCTCTGGAAACACCATATATTTT
D: .; V: TRBV7-3; J: TRBJ2-7; size: few; CDR3: CASSLIIRGRHEQYF; DNA: TGTGCCAGCAGCTTAATTATTCGAGGGCGGCACGAGCAGTACTTC